The rows below give T cell receptor beta chains drawn from one sample of a study of blood T cell repertoires in COVID-19. TCRdb's copy holds only in-frame clones and misses some; the assay was immunoSEQ multiplex PCR. Among some 390,000 clones listed, over 75% were seen once. The sequenced sample consisted of PBMCs or T cells enriched from blood (not recorded which). Receptor source: a young man who had recovered from COVID-19. Each CDR3 is given with its conserved first and last residue. D genes are given only for firm matches. Part of the rows lack a size; the others show once, few, many or a class for expanded clones.

TRBV7-9	NA	NA	TRBJ2-1	TGTGCCAGCAGCTTCGAGGGGACTCATTACAATGAGCAGTTCTTC	CASSFEGTHYNEQFF
TRBV5-1	NA	NA	TRBJ2-2	TGCGCCAGCAGCTTGGCCCTCAACCTATATACTCAGCGCTCGAACACCGGGGAGCTGTTTTTT	CASSLALNLYTQRSNTGELFF
TRBV28	NA	NA	TRBJ1-2	TGTGCCAGCACTCCGGGGGACTATGGCTACACCTTC	CASTPGDYGYTF
TRBV3-1/TRBV3-2	NA	NA	TRBJ2-7	TGTGCCAGCAGCCAGACCGGGACTGCCACCTACGAGCAGTACTTC	CASSQTGTATYEQYF
TRBV3-1/TRBV3-2	NA	NA	TRBJ2-5	TGTGCCAGCAGCCCGAATCAGCGGCAAGAGACCCAGTACTTC	CASSPNQRQETQYF
TRBV7-9	NA	NA	TRBJ1-1	TGTGCCAGCAGCTTAGAAGGGGGCACTGAAGCTTTCTTT	CASSLEGGTEAFF
TRBV2	NA	TRBD1	TRBJ1-1	TGTGCCAGCAGTGATCCTGGACAGGCTCCGAACACTGAAGCTTTCTTT	CASSDPGQAPNTEAFF
TRBV28	NA	NA	TRBJ1-2	TGTGCCAGCAGTTCGGGGGACGTCCTCGGGGCCTTC	CASSSGDVLGAF
TRBV7-9	NA	NA	TRBJ2-2	TGTGCCAGCTTTCCTAGTGGTGACACCGGGGAGCTGTTTTTT	CASFPSGDTGELFF
TRBV19	once	NA	TRBJ2-1	TGTGCCAGTACCACGACCTGGGGAGGCAATGAGCAGTTCTTC	CASTTTWGGNEQFF
TRBV19	NA	TRBD1	TRBJ1-1	TGTGCCAGTATTGTTACAGGGGGCACTGAAGCTTTCTTT	CASIVTGGTEAFF
TRBV3-1/TRBV3-2	NA	NA	TRBJ2-7	TGTGCCAGCAGCCAAGAGGGCGGGAACGTAGGAGAGCAGTACTTC	CASSQEGGNVGEQYF
TRBV30	NA	NA	TRBJ1-1	TGTGCCTGGAGCCGGGGCACTGAAGCTTTCTTT	CAWSRGTEAFF
TRBV5-5	NA	TRBD2	TRBJ2-7	TGTGCCAGCAGCCATCTGAGCGGGAGGGCCTACGAGCAGTACTTC	CASSHLSGRAYEQYF
TRBV5-1	NA	TRBD2	TRBJ2-7	TGCGCCAGCAGCTTGGAAAGCGGGAGGATCTACGAGCAGTACTTC	CASSLESGRIYEQYF
TRBV29-1	NA	NA	TRBJ2-7	TGCAGCGTTGAACAGGCCTACGAGCAGTACTTC	CSVEQAYEQYF
TRBV7-8	NA	TRBD2	TRBJ2-7	TGTGCCAGCAGCTTTTTGGGCGGGAGGATAACTAGTGAGCAGTACTTC	CASSFLGGRITSEQYF
TRBV28	once	TRBD2	TRBJ2-1	TGTGCCAGCAGTTCTCGGACTAGCGGGAGGTACAATGAGCAGTTCTTC	CASSSRTSGRYNEQFF
TRBV27	NA	TRBD1	TRBJ1-4	TGTGCCAGCAGTTCCGACAGGGAAGGCGAAAAACTGTTTTTT	CASSSDREGEKLFF
TRBV5-1	NA	NA	TRBJ2-2	TGCGCCAGCAGCTTGGAACAGGGACTACGAACCGGGGAGCTGTTTTTT	CASSLEQGLRTGELFF
TRBV7-9	NA	NA	TRBJ1-3	TGTGCCAGCAGCTTAGAGACTACTGGAAACACCATATATTTT	CASSLETTGNTIYF
TRBV9	NA	NA	TRBJ2-3	TGTGCCAGCAGCGGACCTAGCACAAGCACAGATACGCAGTATTTT	CASSGPSTSTDTQYF
TRBV11-2	NA	NA	TRBJ2-2	TGTGCCAGCAGCCCTATGCGGCAATCCGGGGAGCTGTTTTTT	CASSPMRQSGELFF
TRBV11-2	NA	NA	TRBJ2-1	TGTGCCAGCAGCTTAGCACTATACAATGAGCAGTTCTTC	CASSLALYNEQFF
TRBV6-5	many	TRBD2	TRBJ2-7	TGTGCCAGCAGTTCTAGCGGGAGTTGGGTCGAGCAGTACTTC	CASSSSGSWVEQYF
TRBV30	once	NA	TRBJ1-3	TGTGCCTGGAGTGTGCGGGGGTTCGTTACCACCATATATTTT	CAWSVRGFVTTIYF
TRBV10-1	NA	TRBD1	TRBJ1-4	TGCGCCAGCAGTGCAGGACAGGGGGATAATGAAAAACTGTTTTTT	CASSAGQGDNEKLFF
TRBV2	NA	NA	TRBJ2-7	TGTGCCAGCAGAATGGACAGCTACGAGCAGTACTTC	CASRMDSYEQYF
TRBV19	NA	NA	TRBJ1-2	TGTGCCAGTAACGGAGGCTATGGCTACACCTTC	CASNGGYGYTF
TRBV7-6	once	NA	TRBJ1-4	TGTGCCAGCAGCTCAGAGAGTGGGGCCATACCTGAAAAACTGTTTTTT	CASSSESGAIPEKLFF
TRBV30	NA	TRBD2	TRBJ2-7	TGTGCCTGGAGTTGGGGCGGGGGAGACGAGCAGTACTTC	CAWSWGGGDEQYF
TRBV2	NA	TRBD2	TRBJ2-3	TGTGCCAGCAGTGAAAGCTGGACTAGTGCGCAGTATTTT	CASSESWTSAQYF
TRBV30	NA	NA	TRBJ2-1	TGTGCCTGGAGGTTAACCTCCGTCAGTGAGCAGTTCTTC	CAWRLTSVSEQFF
TRBV29-1	NA	TRBD1	TRBJ2-5	TGCAGCGTTGGAAAGGGGGCTGGGGAGACCCAGTACTTC	CSVGKGAGETQYF
TRBV12-3/TRBV12-4	NA	NA	TRBJ1-3	TGTGCCAGCACCCAGGGGTCTGGAAACACCATATATTTT	CASTQGSGNTIYF